This T cell receptor beta chain was obtained from a study of human T cells and chemical hapten exposure. At least ten counts were recorded for this clonotype. The template was total RNA from unfractionated whole blood. TCRdb called the 5' RACE reads again in MiXCR, with one record for every CDR3 protein. The repertoire holds 120,000 to 150,000 distinct CDR3 sequences, with roughly 4.1% as singletons. The CDR3 has 17 amino acids. Germline-derived CDR1 and CDR2 are SNHLY and FYNNEI. Trimming at V came to 6 bases and at J to 3 bases, leaving 11 bases not matched to a gene. V gene TRBV2 combines with J gene TRBJ1-4; the match to TRBD1 covers 9 bases. The receptor was derived from a female donor in good health. The CDR3 DNA reads as TGTGCCAGCAGAGCCAGGACAGGGGAATACCCTAATGAAAAACTGTTTTTT. This gives the protein CASRARTGEYPNEKLFF.